The sequence of this T cell receptor beta chain was determined in a study of T cells in Graves' hyperthyroidism and ophthalmopathy. Study as a whole: At the time of initial diagnosis and before any treatment, peripheral blood was collected. Study conclusions and caveats: Most clonotypes expanded in thyroid above 0.001 were likewise present in blood. Ophthalmopathy got predicted by the model a median approximately 6.3 months before its onset.

RNA transcripts provided the source from which TCR beta CDR3 regions were amplified. During a first-round RT-PCR of the TCR CDR3, the HTBI primer set was used. TCRdb recomputed calls from the multiplex PCR reads with MiXCR, one row per CDR3 protein. The table has around 720,000 distinct CDR3 sequences, over 35% seen once. With regard to this clonotype: Its antigen is undetermined.

The CDR3 loop spans 15 amino acids. Trimming cost V 0 bases and J 4 bases, with 13 bases left between them. Germline V gene data show CDR1 as LGHNA and CDR2 as YSLEER. V is TRBV4-3 and J is TRBJ2-7; no definite D call. Sequencing was done on a sample of blood. The origin of this receptor is a woman in her 40s with Graves' hyperthyroidism. This CDR3 reads CASSQDFRADYEQYF. The CDR3 DNA follows: TGCGCCAGCAGCCAAGATTTTCGGGCAGATTACGAGCAGTACTTC.